This is a list of T cell receptor beta chains from one sample in a study of cytomegalovirus exposure and HLA in healthy donors. TCRdb's copy holds only in-frame clones and misses some; the assay was immunoSEQ multiplex PCR. In the table there are 85,000 to 130,000 clones, about 75% of which are singletons. The specimen was PBMCs. Source of these receptors: a male donor in good health and CMV-seropositive. CDR3s include the opening cysteine and the closing phenylalanine or tryptophan. Fields, in order: J gene, V gene, clone size, D gene, CDR3 protein, CDR3 DNA. The D gene is left open where the match is weak. Some rows have no size entry. The others give once, few or many, or a class for an expanded clone.

J: TRBJ1-6; V: TRBV6-5; size: few; D: .; CDR3: CASSSRGGLGSPLHF; DNA: TGTGCCAGCAGTTCACGAGGGGGTTTGGGGTCACCCCTCCACTTT
J: TRBJ1-6; V: TRBV5-4; size: .; D: .; CDR3: CASSLDPGYNSPLHF; DNA: TGTGCCAGCAGCTTGGATCCGGGCTATAATTCACCCCTCCACTTT
J: TRBJ2-5; V: TRBV28; size: .; D: .; CDR3: CASSSTVPMKTQYF; DNA: TGTGCCAGCAGTTCTACAGTCCCCATGAAGACCCAGTACTTC
J: TRBJ1-2; V: TRBV6-5; size: once; D: .; CDR3: CASSYQRKEGYTF; DNA: TGTGCCAGCAGTTACCAGAGGAAAGAAGGCTACACCTTC
J: TRBJ2-5; V: TRBV2; size: .; D: TRBD2; CDR3: CASSYGRGGSETQYF; DNA: TGTGCCAGCAGTTATGGGCGGGGGGGCTCCGAGACCCAGTACTTC
J: TRBJ1-1; V: TRBV4-2; size: .; D: TRBD1; CDR3: CASSQVGQGYTEAFF; DNA: TGTGCCAGCAGCCAAGTCGGACAGGGCTACACTGAAGCTTTCTTT
J: TRBJ1-2; V: TRBV6-6; size: .; D: .; CDR3: CASSYTGSFGYTF; DNA: TGTGCCAGCAGTTACACAGGGTCTTTTGGCTACACCTTC
J: TRBJ1-3; V: TRBV6-8; size: .; D: TRBD1; CDR3: CASRPGGQSSGNTIYF; DNA: TGTGCCAGCAGACCAGGGGGCCAAAGCTCTGGAAACACCATATATTTT
J: TRBJ2-7; V: TRBV29-1; size: .; D: TRBD1; CDR3: CSVEDRRGYEQYF; DNA: TGCAGCGTTGAAGATCGCAGGGGGTACGAGCAGTACTTC
J: TRBJ1-2; V: TRBV4-3; size: once; D: .; CDR3: CASSLTPQGLYGYTF; DNA: TGCGCCAGCAGCCTTACTCCTCAGGGACTATATGGCTACACCTTC
J: TRBJ2-3; V: TRBV7-9; size: .; D: .; CDR3: CASSLGGRSGSTDTQYF; DNA: TGTGCCAGCAGCTTAGGTGGTCGCAGTGGCAGCACAGATACGCAGTATTTT
J: TRBJ2-1; V: TRBV25-1; size: .; D: .; CDR3: CATAALEGLDEQFF; DNA: TGTGCCACTGCAGCACTGGAGGGGCTGGATGAGCAGTTCTTC
J: TRBJ2-2; V: TRBV7-9; size: few; D: .; CDR3: CASSIGQTNTGELFF; DNA: TGTGCCAGCAGCATCGGACAGACGAACACCGGGGAGCTGTTTTTT
J: TRBJ1-5; V: TRBV9; size: few; D: .; CDR3: CASSVGGVGSQPQHF; DNA: TGTGCCAGCAGCGTAGGAGGAGTAGGGAGCCAGCCCCAGCATTTT
J: TRBJ2-7; V: TRBV25-1; size: .; D: .; CDR3: CASSEDLTDYEQYF; DNA: TGTGCCAGCAGTGAAGATTTGACAGACTACGAGCAGTACTTC
J: TRBJ1-6; V: TRBV5-4; size: .; D: .; CDR3: CASSLDRDHSPLHF; DNA: TGTGCCAGCAGCTTGGACAGGGACCATTCACCCCTCCACTTT
J: TRBJ1-2; V: TRBV19; size: few; D: .; CDR3: CASSTGFQGYTF; DNA: TGTGCCAGTAGTACAGGGTTTCAAGGCTACACCTTC
J: TRBJ2-7; V: TRBV13; size: .; D: TRBD1; CDR3: CASSLSGTGGFYEQYF; DNA: TGTGCCAGCAGCTTAAGTGGGACAGGGGGCTTCTACGAGCAGTACTTC
J: TRBJ1-5; V: TRBV4-1; size: .; D: .; CDR3: CASSQPLDQPQHF; DNA: TGCGCCAGCAGCCAACCCCTCGATCAGCCCCAGCATTTT
J: TRBJ2-2; V: TRBV27; size: .; D: .; CDR3: CASSFTGGTGELFF; DNA: TGTGCCAGCAGTTTTACAGGTGGCACCGGGGAGCTGTTTTTT
J: TRBJ2-7; V: TRBV9; size: .; D: TRBD1; CDR3: CASSPVGQVHEQYF; DNA: TGTGCCAGCAGCCCCGTGGGACAGGTCCACGAGCAGTACTTC
J: TRBJ1-1; V: TRBV10-3; size: .; D: TRBD1; CDR3: CAISRGQGALLGSTEAFF; DNA: TGTGCCATCAGTAGAGGGCAGGGGGCCTTACTTGGGAGCACTGAAGCTTTCTTT
J: TRBJ1-1; V: TRBV7-6; size: .; D: TRBD1; CDR3: CASSFRDRDKTFF; DNA: TGTGCCAGCAGCTTCCGGGACAGGGATAAGACTTTCTTT
J: TRBJ1-2; V: TRBV6-5; size: .; D: TRBD1; CDR3: CASSYQGARGYTF; DNA: TGTGCCAGCAGTTACCAGGGGGCCCGAGGCTACACCTTC
J: TRBJ2-7; V: TRBV25-1; size: .; D: TRBD1; CDR3: CASSEPGTGVEQYF; DNA: TGTGCCAGCAGTGAACCCGGGACAGGAGTTGAGCAGTACTTC
J: TRBJ1-2; V: TRBV19; size: .; D: TRBD1; CDR3: CASSSDRAYGYTF; DNA: TGTGCCAGTAGCTCGGACAGGGCCTATGGCTACACCTTC
J: TRBJ1-1; V: TRBV7-7; size: .; D: .; CDR3: CASSPNPETEAFF; DNA: TGTGCCAGCAGCCCCAACCCGGAGACTGAAGCTTTCTTT
J: TRBJ2-3; V: TRBV6-5; size: once; D: TRBD1; CDR3: CASSWDRGRDTQYF; DNA: TGTGCCAGCAGTTGGGACAGGGGCAGAGATACGCAGTATTTT
J: TRBJ2-7; V: TRBV6-6; size: .; D: .; CDR3: CASSYINEQYF; DNA: TGTGCCAGCAGTTACATCAACGAGCAGTACTTC
J: TRBJ2-3; V: TRBV7-6; size: .; D: TRBD2; CDR3: CASSFSGNTDTQYF; DNA: TGTGCCAGCAGCTTCAGCGGGAACACAGATACGCAGTATTTT
J: TRBJ2-5; V: TRBV19; size: .; D: .; CDR3: CASSQNRWGPKGETQYF; DNA: TGTGCCAGTAGCCAAAATCGATGGGGCCCGAAGGGAGAGACCCAGTACTTC
J: TRBJ1-4; V: TRBV30; size: .; D: .; CDR3: CAWSGTDNEKLFF; DNA: TGTGCCTGGAGTGGGACAGATAATGAAAAACTGTTTTTT
J: TRBJ1-4; V: TRBV7-9; size: .; D: .; CDR3: CAREGGRPNEKLFF; DNA: TGTGCCAGGGAGGGGGGGAGGCCGAATGAAAAACTGTTTTTT
J: TRBJ2-3; V: TRBV9; size: once; D: TRBD2; CDR3: CASSSQRGGSTDTQYF; DNA: TGTGCCAGCAGCTCTCAGCGGGGGGGGAGCACAGATACGCAGTATTTT
J: TRBJ2-7; V: TRBV10-2; size: .; D: TRBD1; CDR3: CASNELGQGNYEQYF; DNA: TGCGCCAGCAACGAACTGGGACAGGGCAACTACGAGCAGTACTTC
J: TRBJ2-7; V: TRBV7-8; size: .; D: TRBD1; CDR3: CASSSGQPGYEQYF; DNA: TGTGCCAGCAGCTCGGGACAGCCCGGCTACGAGCAGTACTTC
J: TRBJ1-3; V: TRBV27; size: once; D: .; CDR3: CASSSQGTDGNTIYF; DNA: TGTGCCAGCAGTTCACAGGGTACTGACGGAAACACCATATATTTT
J: TRBJ2-2; V: TRBV29-1; size: .; D: TRBD1; CDR3: CSVAFHRGPGTGELFF; DNA: TGCAGCGTAGCCTTCCACAGGGGGCCGGGGACCGGGGAGCTGTTTTTT
J: TRBJ2-1; V: TRBV30; size: few; D: .; CDR3: CAWSSRQANAQCGQFF; DNA: TGTGCCTGGAGTTCGAGACAGGCAAACGCACAATGTGGGCAGTTCTTC
J: TRBJ1-1; V: TRBV11-2; size: .; D: TRBD1; CDR3: CASSPPRGTAEAFF; DNA: TGTGCCAGCAGCCCGCCCAGGGGGACGGCTGAAGCTTTCTTT
J: TRBJ2-1; V: TRBV29-1; size: .; D: .; CDR3: CSVDRGNEQFF; DNA: TGCAGCGTTGATCGGGGCAATGAGCAGTTCTTC
J: TRBJ1-4; V: TRBV5-5; size: few; D: TRBD1; CDR3: CASSRTGESNEKLFF; DNA: TGTGCCAGCAGCCGCACAGGGGAGAGTAATGAAAAACTGTTTTTT
J: TRBJ1-1; V: TRBV30; size: few; D: .; CDR3: CAWSVLRMNTEAFF; DNA: TGTGCCTGGAGTGTGCTGCGGATGAACACTGAAGCTTTCTTT
J: TRBJ1-2; V: TRBV5-6; size: .; D: .; CDR3: CASSLVAVYGYTF; DNA: TGTGCCAGCAGCTTGGTGGCTGTCTATGGCTACACCTTC
J: TRBJ1-1; V: TRBV2; size: .; D: TRBD1; CDR3: CASSEQGVNTEAFF; DNA: TGTGCCAGCAGTGAACAGGGGGTGAACACTGAAGCTTTCTTT
J: TRBJ1-3; V: TRBV6-5; size: .; D: .; CDR3: CASSSLVRSGNTIYF; DNA: TGTGCCAGCAGTTCCCTTGTCAGGTCTGGAAACACCATATATTTT
J: TRBJ1-5; V: TRBV23-1; size: once; D: .; CDR3: CASSQSGPYSLNQPQHF; DNA: TGCGCCAGCAGTCAATCGGGGCCCTACTCACTCAATCAGCCCCAGCATTTT
J: TRBJ2-3; V: TRBV5-1; size: once; D: TRBD1; CDR3: CASSLGGTGGTDTQYF; DNA: TGCGCCAGCAGCTTGGGTGGGACAGGGGGTACAGATACGCAGTATTTT
J: TRBJ1-1; V: TRBV19; size: .; D: .; CDR3: CASSPQWAGRRNTEAFF; DNA: TGTGCCAGTAGCCCTCAGTGGGCAGGGAGGCGGAACACTGAAGCTTTCTTT
J: TRBJ2-1; V: TRBV5-1; size: .; D: .; CDR3: CASSLWGTRGAGEQFF; DNA: TGCGCCAGCAGCTTGTGGGGGACCAGGGGGGCAGGCGAGCAGTTCTTC
J: TRBJ1-1; V: TRBV5-1; size: .; D: .; CDR3: CASSLEAGAMNTEAFF; DNA: TGCGCCAGCAGCTTGGAGGCGGGGGCGATGAACACTGAAGCTTTCTTT